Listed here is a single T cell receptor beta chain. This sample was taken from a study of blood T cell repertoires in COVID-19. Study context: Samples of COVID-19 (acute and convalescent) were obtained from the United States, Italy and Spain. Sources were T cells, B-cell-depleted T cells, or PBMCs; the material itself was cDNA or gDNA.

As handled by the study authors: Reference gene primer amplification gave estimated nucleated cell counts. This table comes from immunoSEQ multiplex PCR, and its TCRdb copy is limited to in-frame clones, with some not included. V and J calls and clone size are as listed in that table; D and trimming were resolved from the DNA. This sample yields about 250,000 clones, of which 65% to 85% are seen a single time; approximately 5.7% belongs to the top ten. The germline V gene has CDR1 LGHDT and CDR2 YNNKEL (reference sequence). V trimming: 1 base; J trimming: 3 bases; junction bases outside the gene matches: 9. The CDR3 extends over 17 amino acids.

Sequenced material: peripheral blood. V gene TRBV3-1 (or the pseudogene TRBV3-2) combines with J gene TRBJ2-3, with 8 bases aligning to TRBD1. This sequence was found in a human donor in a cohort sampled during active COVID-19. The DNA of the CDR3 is TGTGCCAGCAGCCAAGGTTTCGGGACAGGTTCAACAGATACGCAGTATTTT. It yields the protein CASSQGFGTGSTDTQYF.